The T cell receptor (beta chain) under discussion was sequenced for a study of cytomegalovirus exposure and HLA in healthy donors. The CDR3 consists of 16 residues. CDR1 is SGHTA, CDR2 FQGNSA, per germline. V was clipped by 3 bases and J by 5 bases; unmatched bases: 2. The PCR made use of 60 Vbeta and 13 Jbeta primers. Repertoires were generated with immunoSEQ multiplex PCR, while TCRdb's copy carries only in-frame clones and drops some. This sample yields more than 100,000 clones, of which approximately 84% are seen a single time; about 0.22% belongs to the top ten. The chain joins TRBV7-2 to TRBJ2-1; 15 nucleotides agree with TRBD2. Specimen: PBMCs. This TCR was sampled from a man aged 45-65 years in good health and CMV-seronegative. The CDR3 coding sequence is TGTGCCAGCAGCTTCGGACTAGCGGGGGGGGACAATGAGCAGTTCTTC. This gives the protein CASSFGLAGGDNEQFF.